The clone carrying this T cell receptor beta chain was recorded a few times. The antigen is not known. A minimum of 7 million PBMCs was isolated per sample. The germline V gene has CDR1 GTSNPN and CDR2 SVGIG (reference sequence). V lost 8 bases and J lost 4, with 15 bases in between. The CDR3 runs to 13 residues. Combining a sample-barcoded 5' primer with a J-beta primer mix, a second PCR ran for roughly 7 to 11 cycles. TCRdb re-derived calls from the 5' RACE reads in MiXCR, one entry per CDR3 protein. The sample carries approximately 730,000 distinct CDR3 sequences, roughly 47% recorded once. These data originate in a study of blood T cells in healthy people across ages. Study findings and constraints: Observed TCR beta diversity per million T cells went down as age went up. This fall followed a roughly linear course with age. Estimates of total diversity, which came from one million sequenced T cells, were considered to be underestimates. Higher naive T cell percentage went strongly together with higher TCR beta diversity.

The sample comprised blood. This chain uses TRBV30 with TRBJ2-4; tentatively, D is TRBD1 (5 bases). The sequence was obtained from a woman aged 60-75 years in good health. The CDR3 is CATTAAGKNIQYF. CDR3 in DNA: TGTGCCACGACGGCGGCAGGGAAAAACATTCAGTACTTC.